The 23 T cell receptor beta chains below all came from one sample that was sequenced in a study of OX40 agonist ivuxolimab in advanced cancers. Clones were sequenced by immunoSEQ multiplex PCR, and TCRdb holds only the in-frame ones, with some missing. The sample includes some 77,000 clones, 85% to 90% of them seen just once. Sequencing was performed on CD4+ or CD8+ T cells sorted from blood, taken in a trial of the OX40 agonist ivuxolimab. The source of these receptors is an adult with an advanced solid tumor such as melanoma, head and neck, liver or kidney cancer.

This chain uses TRBV10-2 with TRBJ2-2; 11 bases match TRBD2. The length of the CDR3 is 17 residues. After removal of 2 bases from V and 3 bases from J, the junction contained 5 bases not matched to a gene. Germline V gene sequence: CDR1 WSHSY, CDR2 SAAADI. CDR3 region: CASSERGLAEYTGELFF. CDR3 nucleotide sequence: TGCGCCAGCAGTGAGAGGGGACTAGCGGAGTACACCGGGGAGCTGTTTTTT.

The rearrangement links TRBV2 to TRBJ1-5; D is ambiguous. The CDR3 consists of 14 residues. CDR1 is SNHLY, CDR2 FYNNEI, per germline. V lost 7 bases, J lost 3 bases, and 13 bases lay in between. CDR3 DNA sequence: TGTGCCAGCACCTCTAGAAGGGACAATCAGCCCCAGCATTTT. Protein sequence: CASTSRRDNQPQHF.

The chain uses TRBV5-1 and TRBJ2-6; D is uncertain. This CDR3 comprises 13 residues. Germline V gene lookup returns CDR1 SGHRS and CDR2 YFSETQ. V lost 6 bases, J lost 13 bases, and 17 bases lay in between. The CDR3 sequence: CASKRQGQRVLTF. CDR3 coding DNA: TGCGCCAGCAAAAGACAAGGCCAACGGGTCCTGACTTTC.

The CDR3 protein is CASSSGGGEIQYF. For the CDR3, the DNA is TGTGCCAGCAGCTCAGGGGGGGGTGAGATTCAGTACTTC. The rearrangement uses TRBV5-4 and TRBJ2-4, with D perhaps assigned TRBD1 or TRBD2 (7 bases each). Germline CDR1 SGHNT, CDR2 YYREEE (reference sequence). The V and J ends lost 3 bases and 10 bases respectively, with 14 bases between them. This CDR3 comprises 13 residues.

The chain recombines TRBV25-1 with TRBJ2-3; TRBD1 is a possible D gene (6 bases). From germline, CDR1 is MGHDK and CDR2 SYGVNS. CDR3 length: 16 amino acids. The V and J ends lost 5 bases and 4 bases respectively, with 19 bases between them. As DNA, the CDR3 is TGTGCCAGCAGTAAAAGGAGGACAGACTGGGCAGATACGCAGTATTTT. Protein: CASSKRRTDWADTQYF.

The chain links TRBV7-2 to TRBJ1-2; D call uncertain. Germline-derived CDR1 and CDR2 are SGHTA and FQGNSA. The CDR3 length is 14 residues. Trimming left V 1 base short and J 1 base short, with 7 bases between. CDR3 protein: CASSLVHGNYGYTF. DNA for the CDR3: TGTGCCAGCAGCTTAGTTCACGGTAACTATGGCTACACCTTC.

The chain recombines TRBV15 with TRBJ2-5, with a weak D call TRBD2 (6 bases). Germline assignment: CDR1 LNHNV and CDR2 YYDKDF (reference sequence). The CDR3 runs to 15 residues. V was shortened by 0 bases and J by 1 base, with 9 bases between the two germline ends. The CDR3 is CATSRDRGTQETQYF. CDR3 coding DNA: TGTGCCACCAGCAGAGATCGGGGGACCCAAGAGACCCAGTACTTC. Combining the CDR3 with reference TRBV15 and TRBJ2-5 gives the whole variable domain DAMVIQNPRYQVTQFGKPVTLSCSQTLNHNVMYWYQQKSSQAPKLLFHYYDKDFNNEADTPDNFQSRRPNTSFCFLDIRSPGLGDTAMYLCATSRDRGTQETQYFGPGTRLLVL.

The chain recombines TRBV28 with TRBJ2-1; the match to TRBD2 covers 11 bases. Germline V lookup: CDR1 MDHEN, CDR2 SYDVKM. V shed 2 bases and J 9 bases; nucleotides not matched to a gene: 6. The CDR3 is 15 amino acids. In DNA, the CDR3 is TGTGCCAGCAGTTTAAGCCTAGCGGGAGGAGCTGAGCAGTTCTTC. This codes for CASSLSLAGGAEQFF.

This chain joins TRBV6-6 and TRBJ1-4, with 8 bases aligning to TRBD1. Unmatched junction bases numbered 11, after V lost 6 bases and J lost 8 bases. The CDR3 length is 15 residues. Germline CDR1 and CDR2: MNHNY and SVGAGI (reference sequence). CDR3 in DNA: TGTGCCAGCAGACAACCGGGACAGGCTTCGGAAAAACTGTTTTTT. It codes for CASRQPGQASEKLFF.

About this clone: No conserved phenylalanine or tryptophan is present at the end of the CDR3, so a read error is the likely explanation. The V and J genes are TRBV27 and TRBJ2-7; 11 bases map to TRBD2. There are 15 residues in the CDR3. The germline gives CDR1 MNHEY, CDR2 SMNVEV (reference sequence). J gave up 4 bases and V 4 bases, and 6 bases lay outside the gene matches. This chain's CDR3 is CASSYPTSGRYEQYL. Here the CDR3 DNA reads TGTGCCAGCAGTTACCCCACTAGCGGGAGATACGAGCAGTACTTA.

The chain recombines TRBV29-1 with TRBJ2-3; D possibly corresponds to TRBD2 (6 bases). Trimming removed 7 bases from V and 0 bases from J, with 14 bases in between. CDR1 and CDR2 (germline): SQVTM, ANQGSEA. The CDR3 is made up of 14 amino acids. The CDR3 loop reads CSARTMASTDTQYF. In DNA, the CDR3 is TGCAGCGCACGGACTATGGCTAGCACAGATACGCAGTATTTT.

This clone was seen just once. The J gene is TRBJ2-1, the V gene TRBV7-2, with 11 bases matching TRBD2. The V gene end was trimmed by 6 bases and the J gene end by 0 bases; junction bases not matched to a gene: 10. This CDR3 has 18 residues. Germline CDR1 SGHTA, CDR2 FQGNSA. The CDR3 bases are TGTGCCAGCAGTCTAGTTGGGACTAGCGGTAACTCCTACAATGAGCAGTTCTTC. Encoded protein: CASSLVGTSGNSYNEQFF.

V gene TRBV28 combines with J gene TRBJ2-5; 8 bases fit TRBD2. The CDR3 runs 15 residues. The trim removed 8 bases at V and 4 bases at J, leaving 12 bases unmatched. Per germline, CDR1 MDHEN and CDR2 SYDVKM. The CDR3 region has the DNA TGTGCCAGCCTCGGTGAGGCTAGCGGGCTAGAGACCCAGTACTTC. Its translation is CASLGEASGLETQYF.

The V gene is TRBV4-3, the J gene TRBJ2-3, with 14 bases lining up with TRBD2. The CDR3 sequence is 18 residues long. J was trimmed by 4 bases and V by 1 base; bases with no gene match: 7. Germline assignment: CDR1 LGHNA and CDR2 YSLEER. The CDR3 nucleotides are TGCGCCAGCAGCCAAGCCCTAGGGACTAGCGGGAGAGCAGATACGCAGTATTTT. Amino acids: CASSQALGTSGRADTQYF.

The chain combines TRBV5-1 with TRBJ2-5; D is uncertain. Germline-derived CDR1 and CDR2 are SGHRS and YFSETQ. Trimming pared 2 bases from V and 4 bases from J, leaving 9 bases between. The CDR3 is made up of 13 amino acids. The CDR3 DNA follows: TGCGCCAGCAGCTTTGGCAGAGGAGAGACCCAGTACTTC. Translated, it gives CASSFGRGETQYF.

The chain combines TRBV5-1 with TRBJ1-5; possible D gene TRBD1, 5 bases. CDR1 and CDR2 from the germline V gene are SGHRS and YFSETQ. Between the trimmed V and J ends, which lost 0 bases and 6 bases, there was a span of 10 bases. This CDR3 contains 14 residues. In nucleotides, the CDR3 is TGCGCCAGCAGCTTGGATCAGGGTCGTCAGCCCCAGCATTTT. Translation gives CASSLDQGRQPQHF.

V is TRBV7-9 and J is TRBJ2-2; either TRBD1 or TRBD2 may fit D (5 bases each). From germline, CDR1 is SEHNR and CDR2 FQNEAQ (reference sequence). The ends were cut back, 5 bases at V and 2 bases at J, with 12 bases in the middle. The CDR3 totals 15 residues. CDR3 sequence: CASSPGRRNTGELFF. The DNA for the CDR3 is TGTGCCAGCAGCCCGGGACGGAGAAACACCGGGGAGCTGTTTTTT.

The V call is TRBV29-1, the J call TRBJ1-3, with TRBD1 matching 7 bases. The CDR3 runs to 14 residues. Germline-derived CDR1 and CDR2 are SQVTM and ANQGSEA. Trimming at V came to 2 bases and at J to 4 bases, leaving 5 bases not matched to a gene. CDR3: CSVEKTGVGNTIYF. Written as DNA, the CDR3 is TGCAGCGTTGAAAAAACAGGGGTCGGAAACACCATATATTTT.

The chain combines TRBV30 with TRBJ1-3, with no clear D. CDR3 length equals 14 residues. Germline values: CDR1 GTSNPN, CDR2 SVGIG (reference sequence). Trimming removed 4 bases at V and 3 bases at J, with 13 bases between. For the CDR3, the DNA is TGTGCCTGGACTATGGGAGTAGGTGGAAACACCATATATTTT. This sequence encodes CAWTMGVGGNTIYF.

DNA of the CDR3: TGTGCCAGCAGTTCCTCGCTAGCGGGAGGGTACAATGAGCAGTTCTTC. Its protein product is CASSSSLAGGYNEQFF. The V and J genes are TRBV28 and TRBJ2-1; 12 positions agree with TRBD2. J lost 4 bases, V lost 4 bases, and 5 bases had no gene match. Germline assignment: CDR1 MDHEN and CDR2 SYDVKM. The CDR3 runs 16 residues.

This clone has a handful of counts. V gene TRBV19 combines with J gene TRBJ1-4, with 8 bases fitting TRBD1. Germline assignment: CDR1 LNHDA and CDR2 SQIVND (reference sequence). J gave up 5 bases and V 3 bases, and 5 bases lay outside the gene matches. CDR3 size: 15 residues. CDR3 in amino acids: CASSIVNRGNEKLFF. The CDR3 coding sequence is TGTGCCAGTAGTATCGTGAACAGGGGGAATGAAAAACTGTTTTTT.

The rearrangement joins TRBV6-5 to TRBJ2-7, with D unresolved. CDR1 MNHEY and CDR2 SVGAGI come from the germline V gene. The V gene lost 10 bases and the J gene lost 5 bases, with 15 bases spanning the gap. The CDR3 length is 12 residues. The CDR3 nucleotides read TGTGCCACGACGCTGGGTAGCAACGAGCAGTACTTC. Translating gives CATTLGSNEQYF.

The rearrangement links TRBV7-8 to TRBJ2-1; D is unclear. V was shortened by 5 bases and J by 5 bases, with 10 bases between the two germline ends. The CDR3 is 13 amino acids. Looked up from germline, CDR1 is SGHVS and CDR2 is FQNEAQ. The CDR3 DNA reads TGTGCCAGCAGCATCGGACGGAACAATGAGCAGTTCTTC. Translated: CASSIGRNNEQFF.